These 19 T cell receptor beta chains share one sample of origin, sequenced in a study of shared clonotypes between healthy human individuals. Some clones are missing from TCRdb's copy, which holds only in-frame ones; the method was immunoSEQ multiplex PCR. The repertoire holds some 2,000,000 clones, with over 85% as singletons. The sequenced material came from naive CD4+ T cells sorted from blood. Regarding subset: CD45RA+ positively selected. The source of these receptors is a man between 18 and 35 years old in good health.

On this clone itself: Other DNA sequences of this sample code for an identical CDR3. The rearrangement links TRBV7-9 to TRBJ2-3; D may match TRBD1 or TRBD2 (5 bases each). This CDR3 spans 13 amino acids. Germline CDR1 and CDR2: SEHNR and FQNEAQ (reference sequence). V gave up 1 base and J gave up 6 bases, with 8 bases separating them. This chain's CDR3 is CASSLDGADTQYF. In DNA form, the CDR3 reads TGTGCCAGCAGCTTAGACGGGGCGGATACGCAGTATTTT.

V and J are TRBV6-5 and TRBJ1-1; 7 bases match TRBD1. V lost 6 bases and J lost 4; bases outside the gene matches: 5. Germline-derived CDR1 and CDR2 are MNHEY and SVGAGI. The CDR3 has 13 residues. CDR3 amino acids: CASRRDRLTEAFF. CDR3 DNA: TGTGCCAGCAGGCGGGACAGACTCACTGAAGCTTTCTTT.

This chain uses TRBV6-1 with TRBJ2-5; D might be TRBD2 (5 bases). Trimming took off 10 bases at V and 5 bases at J, with 14 bases between the two ends. Germline assignment: CDR1 MNHNS and CDR2 SASEGT. The CDR3 consists of 12 residues. The CDR3 DNA reads as TGTGCCATCAGGACTCCCTTGGAGACCCAGTACTTC. It translates to CAIRTPLETQYF.

V and J are TRBV7-9 and TRBJ2-3, with 7 bases lining up with TRBD2. The germline V gene encodes CDR1 SEHNR and CDR2 FQNEAQ (reference sequence). V shed 1 base and J 2 bases; nucleotides not matched to a gene: 9. The CDR3 sequence is 17 residues long. The CDR3 spells CASSLGTGTSVTDTQYF. The CDR3 coding sequence is TGTGCCAGCAGCTTAGGTACCGGTACTAGCGTCACAGATACGCAGTATTTT.

V usage is TRBV11-2 and J usage is TRBJ2-7; D not certain. Between the trimmed V and J ends, which lost 0 bases and 12 bases, there was a span of 15 bases. The CDR3 has 13 residues. CDR1 and CDR2 from the germline V gene are SGHAT and FQNNGV. CDR3 sequence reads: CASSLDRQTEWYF. DNA for the CDR3: TGTGCCAGCAGCTTAGATAGGCAGACTGAATGGTACTTC. Combining the CDR3 with reference TRBV11-2 and TRBJ2-7 gives the whole variable domain EAGVAQSPRYKIIEKRQSVAFWCNPISGHATLYWYQQILGQGPKLLIQFQNNGVVDDSQLPKDRFSAERLKGVDSTLKIQPAKLEDSAVYLCASSLDRQTEWYFGPGTRLTVT.

The genes are TRBV11-2 and TRBJ2-5, with 7 bases aligning to TRBD1. The CDR3 is made up of 15 amino acids. Trimming cost V 5 bases and J 2 bases; bases outside gene matches: 8. Germline loops: CDR1 SGHAT, CDR2 FQNNGV. The CDR3 sequence is CASSLGQTLQETQYF. The CDR3 nucleotides are TGTGCCAGCAGCCTGGGACAGACATTACAAGAGACCCAGTACTTC.

This sequence joins TRBV18 and TRBJ1-4; 7 bases align to TRBD1. With V trimmed by 8 bases and J by 4 bases, 7 bases remained unmatched. The CDR3 totals 14 residues. Germline values: CDR1 KGHSH, CDR2 LQKENI. DNA of the CDR3: TGTGCCAGCCCCTACAGGGGCCTTAATGAAAAACTGTTTTTT. This codes for CASPYRGLNEKLFF.

The chain links TRBV4-1 to TRBJ1-4; D ambiguous. Germline loops: CDR1 MGHRA, CDR2 YSYEKL. V lost 0 bases, J lost 2 bases, and 10 bases lay in between. The CDR3 covers 16 residues. The CDR3 sequence: CASSQDLARTNEKLFF. The CDR3 DNA reads as TGCGCCAGCAGCCAAGATCTTGCCCGGACTAATGAAAAACTGTTTTTT.

The chain couples TRBV7-2 to TRBJ2-1; D is perhaps TRBD1 or TRBD2 (6 bases each). CDR3 length: 15 residues. The germline gives CDR1 SGHTA, CDR2 FQGNSA. V dropped 2 bases and J dropped 1 base, with 9 bases sitting between them. CDR3 bases: TGTGCCAGCAGCTTAACGGGGGCATCCTACAATGAGCAGTTCTTC. This codes for CASSLTGASYNEQFF.

V is TRBV2 and J is TRBJ1-3; 8 bases align to TRBD1. The length of the CDR3 is 15 residues. The germline CDR1 and CDR2 sequences are SNHLY and FYNNEI. V was pared by 5 bases and J by 4 bases, with 7 bases of the junction left unmatched. The CDR3 region is CASSLGQVAGNTIYF. CDR3 nucleotide sequence: TGTGCCAGCAGTCTGGGACAGGTAGCAGGAAACACCATATATTTT.

The chain carries TRBV9 and TRBJ2-2; the D gene is possibly TRBD2 (5 bases). CDR1 and CDR2 from the germline V gene are SGDLS and YYNGEE. With 3 bases removed from V and 0 bases from J, the gap between germline ends came to 12 bases. CDR3 length: 16 residues. CDR3 region: CASSEGGAANTGELFF. The CDR3 DNA is TGTGCCAGCAGCGAGGGCGGAGCGGCGAACACCGGGGAGCTGTTTTTT.

With regard to this clone: The sample has other DNA sequences that encode this CDR3 too. This chain connects TRBV9 to TRBJ1-1, with D unresolved. CDR1 and CDR2 (germline): SGDLS, YYNGEE. The V end lost 0 bases, the J end lost 4 bases, and 1 base lay between the germline ends. This CDR3 contains 11 residues. For the CDR3, the DNA is TGTGCCAGCAGCGTAGTCACTGAAGCTTTCTTT. This codes for CASSVVTEAFF.

Worth noting for this clone: In the same sample, other DNA sequences code for this CDR3. CDR3 nucleotide sequence: TGCAGCGTTGAAGCTGGGGCTGGAGAGACCCAGTACTTC. This encodes CSVEAGAGETQYF. The chain recombines TRBV29-1 with TRBJ2-5; D perhaps matches TRBD1 (5 bases). V dropped 1 base and J dropped 4 bases, with 10 bases sitting between them. The CDR3 runs 13 residues. CDR1 and CDR2 (germline): SQVTM, ANQGSEA.

This chain links TRBV6-5 with TRBJ2-5; TRBD2 is a possible D gene (6 bases). Trimming stripped 7 bases from V and 5 bases from J, with 14 bases between. This CDR3 is built from 13 residues. Per the germline V gene, CDR1 is MNHEY and CDR2 is SVGAGI. In nucleotides, the CDR3 is TGTGCCAGCAAGCCAGCGGGTATCGAGACCCAGTACTTC. Translation: CASKPAGIETQYF.

This chain connects TRBV19 to TRBJ2-5; TRBD2 matches 8 bases. The CDR3 totals 14 residues. Germline-derived CDR1 and CDR2 are LNHDA and SQIVND (reference sequence). V dropped 3 bases and J dropped 7; count of bases not matched to a gene: 7. CDR3 residues: CASSMGGRSGTQYF. The CDR3 bases are TGTGCCAGTAGTATGGGCGGGAGGTCGGGGACCCAGTACTTC.

The rearrangement links TRBV10-2 to TRBJ1-6; maybe TRBD1 (6 bases). The germline gives CDR1 WSHSY, CDR2 SAAADI. V lost 0 bases to trimming and J lost 4 bases, with 10 bases between them. The CDR3 consists of 16 residues. The CDR3 loop is CASSESWGTYNSPLHF. Here the CDR3 DNA reads TGCGCCAGCAGTGAGTCTTGGGGGACATATAATTCACCCCTCCACTTT.

The chain links TRBV6-1 to TRBJ1-2; 7 bases line up with TRBD1. Losses at the gene ends were 9 bases for V and 0 bases for J; bases not matched to a gene: 7. The CDR3 runs to 14 residues. Germline lookup yields CDR1 MNHNS and CDR2 SASEGT. Here the CDR3 reads CARGQTPSNYGYTF. The CDR3 DNA reads as TGTGCCAGGGGACAGACACCCTCTAACTATGGCTACACCTTC.

The J gene is TRBJ2-7, the V gene TRBV7-9, with 7 bases that match TRBD2. CDR1 is SEHNR and CDR2 is FQNEAQ in the germline V gene (reference sequence). There are 14 residues in the CDR3. Germline trimming cut 8 bases from V and 0 bases from J; bases unmatched to any gene: 7. As DNA, the CDR3 is TGTGCCAGCGGGAGCGGGACGAACTCCTACGAGCAGTACTTC. This encodes CASGSGTNSYEQYF. The full variable domain, completed using reference TRBV7-9 and TRBJ2-7, is DTGVSQNPRHKITKRGQNVTFRCDPISEHNRLYWYRQTLGQGPEFLTYFQNEAQLEKSRLLSDRFSAERPKGSFSTLEIQRTEQGDSAMYLCASGSGTNSYEQYFGPGTRLTVT.

Turning to this clone: At the DNA level, this CDR3 is encoded by other sequences in the same sample as well. The CDR3 region is CASSPDRGDEQYF. The CDR3 DNA reads TGCGCCAGCAGCCCGGACAGGGGTGACGAGCAGTACTTC. The gene calls are TRBV5-1 and TRBJ2-7; 9 bases are a match to TRBD1. V gave up 4 bases and J gave up 5 bases; unmatched junction bases: 4. Germline V CDR1 and CDR2: SGHRS, YFSETQ. CDR3 size: 13 residues.